Shown below are 28 T cell receptor beta chains from a single sample sequenced in a study of beta chain features in type 1 diabetes. Findings of the study overall: Moderate yet significant TCRB CDR3 shortening was seen in Type 1 diabetes patients in all four CD4+ subsets.

Their antigen targets remain unknown. Sequenced material consisted of expressed TCRB transcripts (all of the isolated RNA was reverse transcribed). Assay used: immunoSEQ multiplex PCR; TCRdb lists only in-frame clones, some missing. This table holds approximately 260,000 clones, roughly 22% found once. The sample comprised naive CD4+ T cells from blood. The receptors were sampled from a woman in her 40s with type 1 diabetes.

The chain is built from TRBV7-2 and TRBJ2-6; TRBD2 aligns across 7 bases. The CDR3 has 17 amino acids. Trimming cost V 8 bases and J 2 bases; bases outside gene matches: 12. The germline V gene encodes CDR1 SGHTA and CDR2 FQGNSA. CDR3 sequence: CASGRAPWKAGANVLTF. The CDR3 DNA follows: TGTGCCAGCGGGAGGGCTCCGTGGAAAGCTGGGGCCAACGTCCTGACTTTC.

The V and J genes are TRBV29-1 and TRBJ2-5; 8 bases agree with TRBD1. The length of the CDR3 is 12 residues. V dropped 7 bases and J dropped 5; count of bases not matched to a gene: 6. In germline, CDR1 is SQVTM, CDR2 ANQGSEA. CDR3 DNA: TGCAGCGCGGACAGGGTTCGGGAGACCCAGTACTTC. Its translation: CSADRVRETQYF.

The gene calls are TRBV30 and TRBJ1-5; TRBD1 is a possible D gene (5 bases). The CDR3 loop spans 13 amino acids. V lost 3 bases and J 7 bases, leaving 13 bases between the germline ends. Germline assignment: CDR1 GTSNPN and CDR2 SVGIG (reference sequence). CDR3 residues: CAWRDSAQQPQHF. CDR3 DNA: TGTGCCTGGAGAGACAGTGCGCAGCAGCCCCAGCATTTT.

This sequence joins TRBV9 and TRBJ1-1; a weak D match, TRBD1 (5 bases). The length of the CDR3 is 15 residues. Trimming stripped 0 bases from V and 2 bases from J, with 11 bases between. CDR1 and CDR2 (germline): SGDLS, YYNGEE. The CDR3 region is CASSVGQGINTEAFF. DNA for the CDR3: TGTGCCAGCAGCGTAGGCCAGGGAATAAACACTGAAGCTTTCTTT. Using reference TRBV9 and TRBJ1-1 for the parts outside the CDR3, the full variable domain is DSGVTQTPKHLITATGQRVTLRCSPRSGDLSVYWYQQSLDQGLQFLIQYYNGEERAKGNILERFSAQQFPDLHSELNLSSLELGDSALYFCASSVGQGINTEAFFGQGTRLTVV.

This clone was picked up a small number of times. The chain recombines TRBV29-1 with TRBJ2-3; D is perhaps TRBD2 (6 bases). The V end was cut by 4 bases, the J end by 4 bases, with 12 bases between. CDR1 and CDR2 from the germline V gene are SQVTM and ANQGSEA. This CDR3 region has 13 residues. In DNA form, the CDR3 reads TGCAGCGTTGGTAGACGGGAGCCAGATACGCAGTATTTT. It codes for CSVGRREPDTQYF.

The chain uses TRBV9 and TRBJ2-3; D is unresolved. The length of the CDR3 is 12 residues. Germline V gene sequence: CDR1 SGDLS, CDR2 YYNGEE. The ends were cut back, 5 bases at V and 0 bases at J, with 4 bases in the middle. CDR3 in amino acids: CASSGSTDTQYF. The CDR3 nucleotides are TGTGCCAGCAGTGGCAGCACAGATACGCAGTATTTT.

The chain carries TRBV28 and TRBJ1-1; D may be TRBD1 (6 bases). CDR3 length equals 16 residues. The germline CDR1 and CDR2 sequences are MDHEN and SYDVKM. With 6 bases removed from V and 1 base from J, the gap between germline ends came to 18 bases. CDR3 protein: CASSPGTPTSNTEAFF. The CDR3 bases are TGTGCCAGCAGCCCCGGGACACCGACTTCGAACACTGAAGCTTTCTTT.

This clone was detected only a few times. The chain is built from TRBV7-9 and TRBJ2-1; unclear D gene. V shed 5 bases and J shed 9 bases, with 11 bases lying between them. The CDR3 is made up of 12 amino acids. The germline CDR1 and CDR2 sequences are SEHNR and FQNEAQ (reference sequence). The CDR3 nucleotides are TGTGCCAGCAGCCCCCGGGTGGTTGAGCAGTTCTTC. Translation: CASSPRVVEQFF.

This sequence joins TRBV7-9 and TRBJ2-1, with TRBD2 matching over 8 bases. The V segment lost 5 bases and the J segment 3 bases; nucleotides outside the gene matches: 6. The CDR3 is 15 amino acids. Germline CDR1 and CDR2: SEHNR and FQNEAQ (reference sequence). CDR3: CASSLLAVGYNEQFF. The CDR3, as DNA: TGTGCCAGCAGCCTACTAGCGGTCGGCTACAATGAGCAGTTCTTC.

The chain couples TRBV18 to TRBJ2-7, with TRBD2 identical over 7 bases. The V gene end was trimmed by 0 bases and the J gene end by 3 bases; junction bases not matched to a gene: 2. Looked up from germline, CDR1 is KGHSH and CDR2 is LQKENI. The CDR3 extends over 14 amino acids. The CDR3 DNA is TGTGCCAGCTCACCACCGGCGGGAGTCTACGAGCAGTACTTC. It encodes CASSPPAGVYEQYF. Drawing the rest from reference TRBV18 and TRBJ2-7, the complete variable domain is NAGVMQNPRHLVRRRGQEARLRCSPMKGHSHVYWYRQLPEEGLKFMVYLQKENIIDESGMPKERFSAEFPKEGPSILRIQQVVRGDSAAYFCASSPPAGVYEQYFGPGTRLTVT.

The chain employs TRBV11-2 and TRBJ1-1, with 8 bases identical to TRBD1. Germline assignment: CDR1 SGHAT and CDR2 FQNNGV. V shed 0 bases, J shed 9 bases, and the junction held 15 bases outside the gene matches. The CDR3 runs to 17 residues. The CDR3 loop reads CASSLDLTRGQGFKAFF. In nucleotides, the CDR3 is TGTGCCAGCAGCTTAGACCTTACCCGAGGACAGGGCTTTAAAGCTTTCTTT.

The rearrangement links TRBV7-3 to TRBJ2-7, with 7 bases aligning to TRBD1. This CDR3 spans 13 amino acids. With 0 bases clipped from V and 6 bases from J, the junction kept 2 bases outside the gene matches. Germline loops: CDR1 SGHTA, CDR2 FQGTGA. CDR3 in DNA: TGTGCCAGCAGCTTAACAGGGGGCGGCGAGCAGTACTTC. This sequence encodes CASSLTGGGEQYF.

The chain has TRBV7-8 and TRBJ2-1, with 7 bases fitting TRBD2. V lost 5 bases to trimming and J lost 10 bases; unmatched junction nucleotides: 8. This CDR3 region has 13 residues. Germline V gene data show CDR1 as SGHVS and CDR2 as FQNEAQ. This CDR3 reads CASSLRRGGEQFF. CDR3 DNA sequence: TGTGCCAGCAGCCTCCGGCGCGGGGGAGAGCAGTTCTTC.

The J gene is TRBJ1-5, the V gene TRBV9; the D is unclear. The germline CDR1 and CDR2 sequences are SGDLS and YYNGEE. This CDR3 is built from 15 residues. The V and J ends lost 3 bases and 0 bases respectively, with 10 bases between them. The CDR3 DNA is TGTGCCAGCAGCGACGGGGTTCATAGCAATCAGCCCCAGCATTTT. This encodes CASSDGVHSNQPQHF.

J is TRBJ1-1 and V is TRBV19; D is possibly TRBD1 (6 bases). CDR3 length equals 12 residues. V was clipped by 9 bases and J by 10 bases, with 18 bases between them. CDR1 is LNHDA and CDR2 is SQIVND in the germline V gene (reference sequence). The CDR3 DNA is TGTGCCAGCCACAACCTGGGGGGGCTAGCTTTCTTT. It encodes CASHNLGGLAFF.

This chain joins TRBV15 and TRBJ1-4, with D uncertain. V lost 5 bases, J lost 8 bases, and 12 bases lay in between. The CDR3 is 13 residues long. CDR1 is LNHNV, CDR2 YYDKDF, per germline (reference sequence). CDR3 amino acids: CATSSRPPEKLFF. CDR3 bases: TGTGCCACCAGCTCGCGCCCCCCAGAAAAACTGTTTTTT.

This chain connects TRBV19 to TRBJ1-2, with D possibly matching TRBD1 (6 bases). CDR1 LNHDA and CDR2 SQIVND come from the germline V gene (reference sequence). Trimming left V 2 bases short and J 4 bases short, with 20 bases between. The CDR3 length is 17 residues. The CDR3, as DNA: TGTGCCAGTAGTATACGGCCCCCCGGGACATCTTCCTATGGCTACACCTTC. It encodes CASSIRPPGTSSYGYTF.

This clone was detected a few times. The rearrangement links TRBV29-1 to TRBJ1-2; no reliable D call. CDR3 size: 13 residues. CDR1 is SQVTM and CDR2 is ANQGSEA in the germline V gene. V lost 3 bases and J 4 bases, leaving 12 bases between the germline ends. The CDR3 coding sequence is TGCAGCGTTGATCAACCAATTAGCTATGGCTACACCTTC. It is translated as CSVDQPISYGYTF.

The chain is built from TRBV30 and TRBJ2-1, with D unclear. Germline CDR1 reads GTSNPN; CDR2 reads SVGIG (reference sequence). CDR3 length: 13 amino acids. With 3 bases removed from V and 9 bases from J, the gap between germline ends came to 15 bases. The CDR3 DNA reads TGTGCCTGGAGCCCTCGGCTCGGCGGTGAGCAGTTCTTC. It is translated as CAWSPRLGGEQFF. Based on the CDR3 plus reference TRBV30 and TRBJ2-1, the full variable domain is SQTIHQWPATLVQPVGSPLSLECTVEGTSNPNLYWYRQAAGRGLQLLFYSVGIGQISSEVPQNLSASRPQDRQFILSSKKLLLSDSGFYLCAWSPRLGGEQFFGPGTRLTVL.

The sample holds a few counts of this clone. The V gene is TRBV5-4, the J gene TRBJ2-7; 14 bases map to TRBD2. Trimming at V came to 3 bases and at J to 2 bases, leaving 7 bases not matched to a gene. Germline V lookup: CDR1 SGHNT, CDR2 YYREEE (reference sequence). The CDR3 runs to 17 residues. The CDR3 nucleotides are TGTGCCAGCAGCTCTCGGACTAGCGGGAGGCGTCCCTACGAGCAGTACTTC. Amino acid sequence: CASSSRTSGRRPYEQYF.

The V call is TRBV7-3, the J call TRBJ2-3; the match to TRBD2 covers 10 bases. V shed 5 bases and J 1 base; nucleotides not matched to a gene: 6. Germline values: CDR1 SGHTA, CDR2 FQGTGA. This CDR3 is built from 16 residues. CDR3 DNA: TGTGCCAGCAGCCCCGCTAGCGGGAGTCGCACAGATACGCAGTATTTT. Its translation is CASSPASGSRTDTQYF. Full variable domain (remainder filled in from reference TRBV7-3 and TRBJ2-3): GAGVSQTPSNKVTEKGKYVELRCDPISGHTALYWYRQSLGQGPEFLIYFQGTGAADDSGLPNDRFFAVRPEGSVSTLKIQRTERGDSAVYLCASSPASGSRTDTQYFGPGTRLTVL.

The chain carries TRBV30 and TRBJ2-5; 8 bases agree with TRBD2. Germline V gene lookup returns CDR1 GTSNPN and CDR2 SVGIG (reference sequence). The CDR3 spans 13 residues. V gave up 4 bases and J gave up 11 bases; unmatched junction bases: 12. CDR3 region: CAWTPEASGWQYF. CDR3 in DNA: TGTGCCTGGACTCCGGAGGCTAGCGGGTGGCAGTACTTC. The variable domain in full, with the rest retrieved from reference TRBV30 and TRBJ2-5, is SQTIHQWPATLVQPVGSPLSLECTVEGTSNPNLYWYRQAAGRGLQLLFYSVGIGQISSEVPQNLSASRPQDRQFILSSKKLLLSDSGFYLCAWTPEASGWQYFGPGTRLLVL.

This clone appeared a few times. The CDR3 sequence: CAWKGPPNTEAFF. Here the CDR3 DNA reads TGTGCCTGGAAGGGGCCCCCGAACACTGAAGCTTTCTTT. The rearrangement links TRBV30 to TRBJ1-1; a weak D match, TRBD1 (5 bases). Germline CDR1 GTSNPN, CDR2 SVGIG (reference sequence). V dropped 4 bases and J dropped 1 base, with 10 bases sitting between them. This CDR3 has 13 residues.

The chain uses TRBV19 and TRBJ1-5, with D unclear. Germline V gives CDR1 LNHDA, CDR2 SQIVND (reference sequence). The CDR3 loop spans 15 amino acids. The V end lost 5 bases, the J end lost 0 bases, and 11 bases lay between the germline ends. The CDR3: CASSFLAHSNQPQHF. Here the CDR3 DNA reads TGTGCCAGTAGTTTCCTAGCCCATAGCAATCAGCCCCAGCATTTT. The full variable domain, with the rest looked up from reference TRBV19 and TRBJ1-5, is DGGITQSPKYLFRKEGQNVTLSCEQNLNHDAMYWYRQDPGQGLRLIYYSQIVNDFQKGDIAEGYSVSREKKESFPLTVTSAQKNPTAFYLCASSFLAHSNQPQHFGDGTRLSIL.

The chain has TRBV5-1 and TRBJ2-7, with D perhaps TRBD1 (5 bases). In germline, CDR1 is SGHRS, CDR2 YFSETQ. Trimming left V 4 bases short and J 0 bases short, with 11 bases between. The CDR3 totals 14 residues. CDR3 region: CASSGRQSSYEQYF. CDR3 DNA sequence: TGCGCCAGCAGCGGGCGACAGAGCTCCTACGAGCAGTACTTC.

This chain uses TRBV4-1 with TRBJ1-2; 10 bases match TRBD1. Per germline, CDR1 MGHRA and CDR2 YSYEKL. The ends lost 4 bases at V and 2 bases at J; junction bases unmatched: 10. CDR3 size: 17 residues. CDR3 loop: CASSPRQGAVANYGYTF. The CDR3 region has the DNA TGCGCCAGCAGCCCAAGACAGGGGGCAGTGGCCAACTATGGCTACACCTTC.

V gene TRBV11-2 combines with J gene TRBJ2-7; 7 bases fit TRBD1. The V gene's germline CDR1 is SGHAT and CDR2 FQNNGV. The V and J ends lost 4 bases and 1 base, in that order; junction bases with no gene match: 1. CDR3 length: 13 residues. This CDR3 reads CASSSDRSYEQYF. CDR3 in DNA: TGTGCCAGCAGCTCGGACAGGTCCTACGAGCAGTACTTC.

The rearrangement joins TRBV28 to TRBJ2-3; no definite D call. The CDR3 is made up of 12 amino acids. V shed 3 bases and J shed 3 bases, with 4 bases lying between them. From germline, CDR1 is MDHEN and CDR2 SYDVKM. CDR3 in amino acids: CASSFTTDTQYF. CDR3 in DNA: TGTGCCAGCAGTTTTACAACAGATACGCAGTATTTT.